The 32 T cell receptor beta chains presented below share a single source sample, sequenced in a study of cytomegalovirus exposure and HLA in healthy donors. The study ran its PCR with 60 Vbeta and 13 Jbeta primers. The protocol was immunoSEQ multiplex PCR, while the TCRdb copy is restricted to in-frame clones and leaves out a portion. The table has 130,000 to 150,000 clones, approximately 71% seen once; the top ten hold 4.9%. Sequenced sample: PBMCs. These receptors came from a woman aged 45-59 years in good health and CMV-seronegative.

The CDR3 bases are TGTGCCAGCAGCCCAACGGGACAGACTCACGATACGCAGTATTTT. Amino acids: CASSPTGQTHDTQYF. The chain combines TRBV7-6 with TRBJ2-3; 7 bases agree with TRBD1. Germline V gene sequence: CDR1 SGHVS, CDR2 FNYEAQ. The V and J ends lost 5 bases and 6 bases, in that order; junction bases with no gene match: 11. The CDR3 contains 15 residues.

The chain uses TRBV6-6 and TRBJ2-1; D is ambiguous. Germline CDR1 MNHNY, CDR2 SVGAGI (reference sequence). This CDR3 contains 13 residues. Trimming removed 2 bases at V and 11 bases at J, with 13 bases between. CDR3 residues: CASSYATTVKQFF. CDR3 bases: TGTGCCAGCAGTTACGCCACGACTGTAAAGCAGTTCTTC.

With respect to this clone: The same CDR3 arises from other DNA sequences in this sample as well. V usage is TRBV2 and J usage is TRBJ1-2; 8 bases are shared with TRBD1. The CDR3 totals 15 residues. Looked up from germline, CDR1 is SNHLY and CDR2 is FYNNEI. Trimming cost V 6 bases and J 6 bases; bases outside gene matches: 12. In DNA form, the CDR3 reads TGTGCCAGCAGGGGACAAGGACAGGGAAGGGATGGCTACACCTTC. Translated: CASRGQGQGRDGYTF.

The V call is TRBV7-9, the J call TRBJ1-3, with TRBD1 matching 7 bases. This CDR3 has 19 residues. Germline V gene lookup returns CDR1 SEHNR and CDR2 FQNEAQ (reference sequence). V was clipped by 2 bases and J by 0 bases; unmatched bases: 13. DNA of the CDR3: TGTGCCAGCAGCTTAATGCTTCCGACAGGGCCTAACTCTGGAAACACCATATATTTT. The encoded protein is CASSLMLPTGPNSGNTIYF. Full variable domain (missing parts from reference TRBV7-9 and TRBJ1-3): DTGVSQNPRHKITKRGQNVTFRCDPISEHNRLYWYRQTLGQGPEFLTYFQNEAQLEKSRLLSDRFSAERPKGSFSTLEIQRTEQGDSAMYLCASSLMLPTGPNSGNTIYFGEGSWLTVV.

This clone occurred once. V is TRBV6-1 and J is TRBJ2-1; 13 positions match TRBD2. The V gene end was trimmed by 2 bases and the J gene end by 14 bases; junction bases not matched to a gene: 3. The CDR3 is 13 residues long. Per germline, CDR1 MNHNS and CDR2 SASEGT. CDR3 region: CASSETSGGEKFF. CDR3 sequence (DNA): TGTGCCAGCAGTGAAACTAGCGGGGGGGAAAAGTTCTTC.

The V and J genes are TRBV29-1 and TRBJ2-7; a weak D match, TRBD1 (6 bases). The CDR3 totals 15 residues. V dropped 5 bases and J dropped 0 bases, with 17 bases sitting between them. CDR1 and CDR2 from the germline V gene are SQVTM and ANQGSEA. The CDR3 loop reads CSVILGRGSSYEQYF. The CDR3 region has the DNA TGCAGCGTTATATTGGGCAGGGGAAGCTCCTACGAGCAGTACTTC.

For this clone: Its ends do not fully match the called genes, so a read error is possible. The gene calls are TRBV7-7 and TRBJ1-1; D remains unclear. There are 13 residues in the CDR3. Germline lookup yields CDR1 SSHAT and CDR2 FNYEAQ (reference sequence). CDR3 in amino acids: CASSLMRDTEAFF. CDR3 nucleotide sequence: TGTGCTAGCAGCTTAATGAGGGACACTGAAGCTTTCTTT.

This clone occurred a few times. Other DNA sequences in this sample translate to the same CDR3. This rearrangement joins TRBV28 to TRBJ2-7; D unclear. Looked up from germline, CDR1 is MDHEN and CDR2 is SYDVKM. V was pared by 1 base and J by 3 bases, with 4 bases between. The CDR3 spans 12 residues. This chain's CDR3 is CASSLSRYEQYF. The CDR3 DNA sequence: TGTGCCAGCAGTTTATCCCGCTACGAGCAGTACTTC. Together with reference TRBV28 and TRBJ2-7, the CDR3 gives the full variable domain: DVKVTQSSRYLVKRTGEKVFLECVQDMDHENMFWYRQDPGLGLRLIYFSYDVKMKEKGDIPEGYSVSREKKERFSLILESASTNQTSMYLCASSLSRYEQYFGPGTRLTVT.

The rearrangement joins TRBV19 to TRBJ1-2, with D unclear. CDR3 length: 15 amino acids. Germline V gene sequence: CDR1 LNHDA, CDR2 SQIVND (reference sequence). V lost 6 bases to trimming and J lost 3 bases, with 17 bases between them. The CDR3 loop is CASRSLDAGDYGYTF. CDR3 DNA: TGTGCCAGTAGGTCCCTCGACGCGGGCGACTATGGCTACACCTTC.

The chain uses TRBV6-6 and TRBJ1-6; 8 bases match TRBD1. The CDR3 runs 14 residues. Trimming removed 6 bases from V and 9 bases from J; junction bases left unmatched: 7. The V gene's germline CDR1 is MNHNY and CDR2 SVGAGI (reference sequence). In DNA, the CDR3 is TGTGCCAGCAGCCTAATACAGGGGGGTTCACCCCTCCACTTT. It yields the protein CASSLIQGGSPLHF.

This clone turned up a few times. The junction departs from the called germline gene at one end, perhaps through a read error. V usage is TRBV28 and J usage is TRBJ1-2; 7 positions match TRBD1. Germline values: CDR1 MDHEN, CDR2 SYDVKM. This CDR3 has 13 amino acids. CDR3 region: CATLDRADYGYTF. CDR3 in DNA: TGTGCCACCCTAGACAGGGCAGACTACGGCTACACCTTC.

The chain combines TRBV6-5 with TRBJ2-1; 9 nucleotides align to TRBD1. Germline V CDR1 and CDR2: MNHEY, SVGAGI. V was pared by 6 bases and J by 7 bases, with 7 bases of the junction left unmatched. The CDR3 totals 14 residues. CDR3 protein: CASRTGTGLNEQFF. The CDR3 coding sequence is TGTGCCAGCAGAACCGGGACAGGGCTTAATGAGCAGTTCTTC.

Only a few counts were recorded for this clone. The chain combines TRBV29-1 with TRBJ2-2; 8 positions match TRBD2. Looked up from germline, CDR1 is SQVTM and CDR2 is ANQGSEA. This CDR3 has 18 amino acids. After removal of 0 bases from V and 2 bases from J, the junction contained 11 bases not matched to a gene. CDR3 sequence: CSVEDYVREGGNTGELFF. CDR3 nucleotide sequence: TGCAGCGTTGAAGATTATGTTCGGGAGGGGGGTAACACCGGGGAGCTGTTTTTT.

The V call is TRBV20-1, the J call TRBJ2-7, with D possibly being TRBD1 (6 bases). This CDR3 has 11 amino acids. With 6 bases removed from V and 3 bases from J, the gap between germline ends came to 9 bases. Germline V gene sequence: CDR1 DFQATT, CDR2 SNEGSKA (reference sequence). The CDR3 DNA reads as TGCAGTGCGATACAGGGCTACGAGCAGTACTTC. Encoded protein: CSAIQGYEQYF.

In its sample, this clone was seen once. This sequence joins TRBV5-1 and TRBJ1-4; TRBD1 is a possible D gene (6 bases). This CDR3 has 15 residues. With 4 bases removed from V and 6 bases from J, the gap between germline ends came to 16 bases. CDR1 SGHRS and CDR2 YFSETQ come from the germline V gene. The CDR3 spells CASSKDGGSDEKLFF. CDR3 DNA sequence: TGCGCCAGCAGCAAAGATGGGGGCTCTGATGAAAAACTGTTTTTT. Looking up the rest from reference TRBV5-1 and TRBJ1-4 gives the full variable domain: KAGVTQTPRYLIKTRGQQVTLSCSPISGHRSVSWYQQTPGQGLQFLFEYFSETQRNKGNFPGRFSGRQFSNSRSEMNVSTLELGDSALYLCASSKDGGSDEKLFFGSGTQLSVL.

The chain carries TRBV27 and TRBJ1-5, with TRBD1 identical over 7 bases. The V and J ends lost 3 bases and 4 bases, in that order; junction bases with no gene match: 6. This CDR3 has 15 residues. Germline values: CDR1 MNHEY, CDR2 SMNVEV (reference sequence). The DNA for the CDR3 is TGTGCCAGCAGTTTTTCAGGGGGAGAAAATCAGCCCCAGCATTTT. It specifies CASSFSGGENQPQHF.

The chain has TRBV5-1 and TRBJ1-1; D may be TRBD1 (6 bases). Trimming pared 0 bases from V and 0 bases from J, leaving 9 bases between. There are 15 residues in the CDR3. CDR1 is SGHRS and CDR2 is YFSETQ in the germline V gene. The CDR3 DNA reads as TGCGCCAGCAGCTTGGTTGGACAGTTGAACACTGAAGCTTTCTTT. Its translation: CASSLVGQLNTEAFF. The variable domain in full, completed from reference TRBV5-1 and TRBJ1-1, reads KAGVTQTPRYLIKTRGQQVTLSCSPISGHRSVSWYQQTPGQGLQFLFEYFSETQRNKGNFPGRFSGRQFSNSRSEMNVSTLELGDSALYLCASSLVGQLNTEAFFGQGTRLTVV.

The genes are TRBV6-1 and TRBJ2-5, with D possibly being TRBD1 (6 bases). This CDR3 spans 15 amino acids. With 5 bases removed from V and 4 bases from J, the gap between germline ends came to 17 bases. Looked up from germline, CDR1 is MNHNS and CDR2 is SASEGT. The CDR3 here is CASSHDLRTVETQYF. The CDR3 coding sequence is TGTGCCAGCAGTCACGACCTCCGGACAGTAGAGACCCAGTACTTC.

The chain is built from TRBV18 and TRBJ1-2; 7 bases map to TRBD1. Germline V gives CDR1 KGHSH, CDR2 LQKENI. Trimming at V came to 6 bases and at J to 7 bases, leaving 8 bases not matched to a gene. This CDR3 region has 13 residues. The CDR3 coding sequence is TGTGCCAGCTCCCCAGACAGGGACTCTGGCTACACCTTC. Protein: CASSPDRDSGYTF.

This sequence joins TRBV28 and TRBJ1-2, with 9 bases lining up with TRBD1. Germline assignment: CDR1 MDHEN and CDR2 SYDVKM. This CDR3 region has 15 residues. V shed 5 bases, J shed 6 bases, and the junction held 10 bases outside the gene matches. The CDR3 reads CASSNRDRAFDGYTF. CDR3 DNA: TGTGCCAGCAGTAACCGGGACAGGGCCTTCGATGGCTACACCTTC.

CDR3 sequence (DNA): TGTGCTAGTGGTTTGGGGGGCATTGAAGCTTTCTTT. As protein: CASGLGGIEAFF. The rearrangement uses TRBV12-5 and TRBJ1-1; maybe TRBD1 (5 bases). The CDR3 spans 12 residues. The V gene's germline CDR1 is LGHNT and CDR2 FRNRAP. Deletions cut 1 base from V and 7 bases from J, with 7 bases between. Full variable domain (outside the CDR3, taken from reference TRBV12-5 and TRBJ1-1): DARVTQTPRHKVTEMGQEVTMRCQPILGHNTVFWYRQTMMQGLELLAYFRNRAPLDDSGMPKDRFSAEMPDATLATLKIQPSEPRDSAVYFCASGLGGIEAFFGQGTRLTVV.

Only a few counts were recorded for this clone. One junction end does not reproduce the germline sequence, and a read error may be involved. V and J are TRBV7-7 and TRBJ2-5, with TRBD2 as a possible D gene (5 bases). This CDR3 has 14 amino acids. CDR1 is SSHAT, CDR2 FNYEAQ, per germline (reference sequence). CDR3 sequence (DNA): TGTGCTAGCAGCCGCACAGTGGAGGTAGAGACCCAGTACTTC. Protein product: CASSRTVEVETQYF.

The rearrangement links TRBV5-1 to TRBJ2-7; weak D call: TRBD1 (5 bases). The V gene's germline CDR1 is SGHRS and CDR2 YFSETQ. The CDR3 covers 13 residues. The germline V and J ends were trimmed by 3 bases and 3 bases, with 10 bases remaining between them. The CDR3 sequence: CASSWSDSYEQYF. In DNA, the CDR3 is TGCGCCAGCAGCTGGTCAGACAGCTACGAGCAGTACTTC.

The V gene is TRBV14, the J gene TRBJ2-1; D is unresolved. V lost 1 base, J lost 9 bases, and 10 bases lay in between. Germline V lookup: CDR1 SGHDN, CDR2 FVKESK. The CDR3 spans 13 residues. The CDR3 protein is CASSQVFTGEQFF. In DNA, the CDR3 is TGTGCCAGCAGCCAAGTTTTTACCGGTGAGCAGTTCTTC.

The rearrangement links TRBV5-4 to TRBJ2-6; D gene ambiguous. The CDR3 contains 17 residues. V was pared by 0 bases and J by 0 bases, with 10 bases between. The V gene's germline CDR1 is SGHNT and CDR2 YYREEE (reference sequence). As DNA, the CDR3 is TGTGCCAGCAGCTTGGGCAGAACCCACTCTGGGGCCAACGTCCTGACTTTC. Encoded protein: CASSLGRTHSGANVLTF.

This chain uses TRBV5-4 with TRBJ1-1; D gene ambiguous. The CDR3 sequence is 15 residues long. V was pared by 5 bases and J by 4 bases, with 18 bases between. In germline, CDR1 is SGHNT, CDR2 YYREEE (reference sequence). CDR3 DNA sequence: TGTGCCAGCAGTGTAAGAGGCCTATCGGCCACTGAAGCTTTCTTT. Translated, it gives CASSVRGLSATEAFF.

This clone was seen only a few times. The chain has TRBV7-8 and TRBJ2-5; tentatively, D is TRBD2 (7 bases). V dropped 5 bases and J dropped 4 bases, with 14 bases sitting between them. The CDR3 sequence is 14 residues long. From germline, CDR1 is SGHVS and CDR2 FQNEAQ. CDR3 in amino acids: CASSPRGGPETQYF. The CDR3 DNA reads TGTGCCAGCAGCCCCCGCGGGGGCCCAGAGACCCAGTACTTC.

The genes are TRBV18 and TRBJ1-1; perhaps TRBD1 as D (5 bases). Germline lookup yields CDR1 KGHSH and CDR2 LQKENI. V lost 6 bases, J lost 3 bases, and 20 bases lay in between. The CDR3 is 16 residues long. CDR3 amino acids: CASSNARGGGDTEAFF. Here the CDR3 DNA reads TGTGCCAGCTCGAATGCGCGGGGGGGTGGCGACACTGAAGCTTTCTTT.

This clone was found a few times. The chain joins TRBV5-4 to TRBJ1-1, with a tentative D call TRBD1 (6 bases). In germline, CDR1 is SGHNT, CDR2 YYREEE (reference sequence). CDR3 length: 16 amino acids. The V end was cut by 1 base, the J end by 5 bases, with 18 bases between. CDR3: CASSLSGVRGRTEAFF. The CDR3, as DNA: TGTGCCAGCAGCTTGTCCGGGGTGCGGGGGCGGACTGAAGCTTTCTTT.

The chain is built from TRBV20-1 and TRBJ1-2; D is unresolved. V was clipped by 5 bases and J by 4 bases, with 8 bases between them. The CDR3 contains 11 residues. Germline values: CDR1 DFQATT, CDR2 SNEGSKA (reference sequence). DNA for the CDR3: TGCAGTGCTTATGGGAGCTATGGCTACACCTTC. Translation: CSAYGSYGYTF.

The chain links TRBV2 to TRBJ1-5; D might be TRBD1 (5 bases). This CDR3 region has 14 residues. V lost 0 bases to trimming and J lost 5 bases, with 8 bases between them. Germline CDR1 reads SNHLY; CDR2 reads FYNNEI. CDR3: CASSEASRDQPQHF. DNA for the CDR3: TGTGCCAGCAGTGAAGCTAGCAGGGATCAGCCCCAGCATTTT.

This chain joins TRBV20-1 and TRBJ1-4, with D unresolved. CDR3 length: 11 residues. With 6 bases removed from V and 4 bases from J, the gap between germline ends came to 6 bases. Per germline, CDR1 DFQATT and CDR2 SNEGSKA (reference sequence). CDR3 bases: TGCAGTGCAGAGGATAATGAAAAACTGTTTTTT. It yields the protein CSAEDNEKLFF.